The 29 T cell receptor beta chains in this list originate from one sample, sequenced in a study of T cells after posttransplantation cyclophosphamide. Sequencing was performed with immunoSEQ multiplex PCR; in TCRdb, only in-frame clones are kept and a portion is missing. Recorded here are about 36,000 clones, none singletons. Sequencing input: PBMCs. All receptors derive from a girl between 10 and 17 years old in good health, CMV-negative, and a related stem cell transplant donor.

V is TRBV9 and J is TRBJ2-7; the match to TRBD2 covers 11 bases. The CDR3 runs 14 residues. V shed 1 base, J shed 5 bases, and the junction held 2 bases outside the gene matches. Per germline, CDR1 SGDLS and CDR2 YYNGEE. The DNA for the CDR3 is TGTGCCAGCAGCGTACTACTAGCGGGGGACGAGCAGTACTTC. Residues: CASSVLLAGDEQYF.

The chain couples TRBV7-3 to TRBJ2-3; TRBD2 matches 8 bases. The length of the CDR3 is 16 residues. Germline CDR1 SGHTA, CDR2 FQGTGA. Unmatched junction bases numbered 9, after V lost 0 bases and J lost 7 bases. CDR3 loop: CASSLTRGGDGNTQYF. The CDR3 DNA follows: TGTGCCAGCAGCTTAACCCGGGGGGGAGATGGAAATACGCAGTATTTT. Looking up the rest from reference TRBV7-3 and TRBJ2-3 gives the full variable domain: GAGVSQTPSNKVTEKGKYVELRCDPISGHTALYWYRQSLGQGPEFLIYFQGTGAADDSGLPNDRFFAVRPEGSVSTLKIQRTERGDSAVYLCASSLTRGGDGNTQYFGPGTRLTVL.

V gene TRBV4-2 combines with J gene TRBJ2-1, with D possibly being TRBD2 (5 bases). Germline lookup yields CDR1 LGHNA and CDR2 YNFKEQ. Trimming removed 1 base at V and 0 bases at J, with 16 bases between. The CDR3 sequence is 18 residues long. The CDR3 region is CASSQGAAREISYNEQFF. CDR3 nucleotides: TGTGCCAGCAGCCAAGGGGCGGCGAGGGAGATCTCCTACAATGAGCAGTTCTTC.

This clone came up many times. V gene TRBV7-3 combines with J gene TRBJ2-7; maybe TRBD2 (6 bases). V was clipped by 5 bases and J by 5 bases, with 19 bases between them. From germline, CDR1 is SGHTA and CDR2 FQGTGA. The CDR3 is 15 residues long. CDR3 loop: CASSATGGTVHEQYF. The CDR3 DNA reads TGTGCCAGCAGCGCCACAGGTGGGACTGTTCACGAGCAGTACTTC.

This clone was seen at least ten times. The genes are TRBV11-2 and TRBJ2-7; 8 bases fit TRBD1. This CDR3 has 16 residues. Unmatched junction bases numbered 10, after V lost 3 bases and J lost 3 bases. Per the germline V gene, CDR1 is SGHAT and CDR2 is FQNNGV. For the CDR3, the DNA is TGTGCCAGCAGCTTTGGGATGGCAGGGGGCTTCTACGAGCAGTACTTC. Translating gives CASSFGMAGGFYEQYF.

The CDR3 loop reads CASSRIRSYNEQFF. The DNA for the CDR3 is TGCGCCAGCAGTCGTATCCGGTCCTACAATGAGCAGTTCTTC. V gene TRBV10-1 combines with J gene TRBJ2-1; unclear D gene. This CDR3 has 14 residues. V shed 5 bases and J shed 1 base, with 9 bases lying between them. CDR1 WNHNN and CDR2 SYGVQD come from the germline V gene (reference sequence).

On this clone: The conserved final phenylalanine or tryptophan is absent from the CDR3, which likely points to a read error. This chain joins TRBV6-7 and TRBJ2-7, with TRBD1 identical over 7 bases. TRBV6-7 is an open reading frame whose function is uncertain. Trimming removed 7 bases from V and 1 base from J; junction bases left unmatched: 7. This CDR3 comprises 14 residues. The chain's CDR3 is CASMSGTASYEQYC. The CDR3 DNA is TGTGCCAGCATGTCGGGGACAGCATCCTACGAGCAGTACTGC.

This clone was found many times. This sequence joins TRBV19 and TRBJ2-7; D is possibly TRBD2 (5 bases). The CDR3 runs to 14 residues. The germline V and J ends were trimmed by 5 bases and 2 bases, with 13 bases remaining between them. The germline V gene encodes CDR1 LNHDA and CDR2 SQIVND (reference sequence). CDR3 loop: CASSVGLGAYEQYF. CDR3 in DNA: TGTGCCAGTAGTGTTGGCCTCGGGGCCTACGAGCAGTACTTC.

This clone was counted ten times or more. The V and J genes are TRBV7-4 and TRBJ2-1, with 7 bases identical to TRBD2. The CDR3 is 20 amino acids. In germline, CDR1 is SGHVT, CDR2 SQSDAQ. With V trimmed by 1 base and J by 3 bases, 18 bases remained unmatched. The CDR3: CASSLGHTLSAGDLYNEQFF. The DNA of the CDR3 is TGTGCCAGCAGCTTAGGCCATACACTTTCTGCGGGAGACCTCTACAATGAGCAGTTCTTC.

This clone was seen ten or more times. In nucleotides, the CDR3 is TGTGCCAGCAGACCGCCTCCCCGGGGGACTTCTGGAAACACCATATATTTT. Encoded protein: CASRPPPRGTSGNTIYF. The chain has TRBV7-9 and TRBJ1-3, with D tentatively TRBD1 (5 bases). CDR3 size: 17 residues. Per the germline V gene, CDR1 is SEHNR and CDR2 is FQNEAQ (reference sequence). V shed 6 bases and J shed 1 base, with 19 bases lying between them.

A few counts support this clone. The chain uses TRBV7-3 and TRBJ2-7, with a tentative D call TRBD1 (6 bases). CDR1 is SGHTA and CDR2 is FQGTGA in the germline V gene. This CDR3 has 16 residues. V gave up 1 base and J gave up 5 bases, with 18 bases separating them. The CDR3 sequence: CASSLKGDQFSDEQYF. CDR3 DNA: TGTGCCAGCAGCTTAAAGGGGGACCAATTTTCAGACGAGCAGTACTTC.

The table lists this clone with a few counts. The rearrangement joins TRBV6-6 to TRBJ2-5; 13 bases map to TRBD2. Matching the DNA end better, TRBJ2-7 makes the J call doubtful. Germline values: CDR1 MNHNY, CDR2 SVGAGI (reference sequence). CDR3 length: 16 amino acids. CDR3 bases: TGTGCCAGCAGTCACCAGACTAGCGGGAGGTTGTACGAGCAGTACTTC. This encodes CASSHQTSGRLYEQYF.

This clone was counted at least ten times. The rearrangement uses TRBV6-6 and TRBJ2-2, with a weak D call TRBD1 (5 bases). CDR1 is MNHNY, CDR2 SVGAGI, per germline (reference sequence). The CDR3 spans 13 residues. The germline V and J ends were trimmed by 8 bases and 0 bases, with 7 bases remaining between them. CDR3 sequence reads: CASGAANTGELFF. The CDR3 bases are TGTGCCAGCGGGGCGGCGAACACCGGGGAGCTGTTTTTT.

This clone came up many times. The V call is TRBV7-8, the J call TRBJ2-2; 9 bases line up with TRBD1. Germline V gene data show CDR1 as SGHVS and CDR2 as FQNEAQ. The CDR3 loop spans 17 amino acids. Losses at the gene ends were 4 bases for V and 4 bases for J; bases not matched to a gene: 10. This CDR3 reads CASSSIRDRVSTGELFF. CDR3 DNA sequence: TGTGCCAGCAGCTCAATCCGGGACAGGGTGAGCACCGGGGAGCTGTTTTTT.

The chain links TRBV30 to TRBJ2-2; the match to TRBD2 covers 10 bases. The CDR3 sequence is 15 residues long. Germline V gene sequence: CDR1 GTSNPN, CDR2 SVGIG (reference sequence). The J segment lost 5 bases and the V segment lost 8 bases, leaving 11 bases of the junction unmatched. CDR3 amino acids: CARNPPGLATGELFF. The CDR3 coding sequence is TGTGCCCGTAACCCCCCGGGACTAGCGACCGGGGAGCTGTTTTTT.

This chain links TRBV28 with TRBJ1-2; possibly TRBD1 for D (6 bases). Trimming pared 2 bases from V and 6 bases from J, leaving 13 bases between. The CDR3 consists of 14 residues. CDR1 and CDR2 from the germline V gene are MDHEN and SYDVKM. CDR3 in DNA: TGTGCCAGCAGTTTAGGCTGGGGGGGCCATGGCTACACCTTC. Encoded protein: CASSLGWGGHGYTF.

This clone was seen more than once but under ten times. The genes are TRBV29-1 and TRBJ2-7; 8 bases map to TRBD1. The CDR3 totals 13 residues. From germline, CDR1 is SQVTM and CDR2 ANQGSEA. V was pared by 4 bases and J by 2 bases, with 4 bases of the junction left unmatched. This CDR3 reads CSVGTGYTYEQYF. The CDR3 DNA reads as TGCAGCGTTGGGACAGGGTATACCTACGAGCAGTACTTC.

This chain links TRBV7-3 with TRBJ2-7; 7 bases are a match to TRBD2. Germline V gene lookup returns CDR1 SGHTA and CDR2 FQGTGA. Trimming cost V 2 bases and J 3 bases; bases outside gene matches: 1. The CDR3 totals 13 residues. The CDR3 DNA sequence: TGTGCCAGCAGCTTAGGGGGGGGCTACGAGCAGTACTTC. Its translation is CASSLGGGYEQYF.

This clone was seen ten or more times. The V gene is TRBV7-3, the J gene TRBJ2-3; maybe TRBD1 (6 bases). This CDR3 is 15 amino acids long. V lost 4 bases and J lost 0, with 11 bases in between. Germline values: CDR1 SGHTA, CDR2 FQGTGA. CDR3 sequence reads: CASSSVGASTDTQYF. In nucleotides, the CDR3 is TGTGCCAGCAGCTCGGTGGGGGCTAGCACAGATACGCAGTATTTT. Full variable domain (missing parts from reference TRBV7-3 and TRBJ2-3): GAGVSQTPSNKVTEKGKYVELRCDPISGHTALYWYRQSLGQGPEFLIYFQGTGAADDSGLPNDRFFAVRPEGSVSTLKIQRTERGDSAVYLCASSSVGASTDTQYFGPGTRLTVL.

This clone was seen only a few times. CDR3 in DNA: TGTGCCAGCAGTCCCCCCGGGCAGGGGATCAGCTACACCTTC. It codes for CASSPPGQGISYTF. The rearrangement uses TRBV28 and TRBJ1-2, with a tentative D call TRBD1 (6 bases). The CDR3 is 14 amino acids. Trimming took off 5 bases at V and 9 bases at J, with 19 bases between the two ends. Looked up from germline, CDR1 is MDHEN and CDR2 is SYDVKM.

This clone was observed a few times. V gene TRBV28 combines with J gene TRBJ2-7; perhaps TRBD2 as D (6 bases). Trimming left V 0 bases short and J 2 bases short, with 11 bases between. There are 15 residues in the CDR3. CDR1 is MDHEN, CDR2 SYDVKM, per germline. CDR3 nucleotide sequence: TGTGCCAGCAGTTTATGGTCTAGCGCGACCTACGAGCAGTACTTC. Its translation is CASSLWSSATYEQYF.

This clone showed up many times. The genes are TRBV28 and TRBJ1-1; D is perhaps TRBD1 (6 bases). The CDR3 length is 13 residues. CDR1 is MDHEN and CDR2 is SYDVKM in the germline V gene. The V end lost 7 bases, the J end lost 7 bases, and 16 bases lay between the germline ends. CDR3: CASTTGNKGEAFF. In DNA form, the CDR3 reads TGTGCCAGCACAACAGGGAACAAGGGTGAAGCTTTCTTT.

This clone was observed many times. The chain employs TRBV14 and TRBJ2-1, with a tentative D call TRBD2 (5 bases). V lost 2 bases, J lost 0 bases, and 11 bases lay in between. This CDR3 has 16 residues. Looked up from germline, CDR1 is SGHDN and CDR2 is FVKESK. This CDR3 is CASSQRGLGSYNEQFF. In nucleotides, the CDR3 is TGTGCCAGCAGCCAACGCGGGTTAGGCTCCTACAATGAGCAGTTCTTC.

This sequence joins TRBV9 and TRBJ1-5; weak D call: TRBD1 (5 bases). The V gene lost 0 bases and the J gene lost 7 bases, with 14 bases spanning the gap. This CDR3 region has 15 residues. Germline assignment: CDR1 SGDLS and CDR2 YYNGEE. The CDR3 DNA reads as TGTGCCAGCAGCGTAGGGGGCAGGGAGGGCCAGCCCCAGCATTTT. Translating gives CASSVGGREGQPQHF. Full variable domain (missing parts from reference TRBV9 and TRBJ1-5): DSGVTQTPKHLITATGQRVTLRCSPRSGDLSVYWYQQSLDQGLQFLIQYYNGEERAKGNILERFSAQQFPDLHSELNLSSLELGDSALYFCASSVGGREGQPQHFGDGTRLSIL.

This clone was observed a handful of times. This chain uses TRBV29-1 with TRBJ1-4; 7 bases are shared with TRBD1. With 6 bases clipped from V and 7 bases from J, the junction kept 14 bases outside the gene matches. The CDR3 runs to 15 residues. Germline V gene sequence: CDR1 SQVTM, CDR2 ANQGSEA. CDR3 DNA sequence: TGCAGCGTCGTGGGGAGCAGGGGGTCGGGTGAAAAACTGTTTTTT. This gives the protein CSVVGSRGSGEKLFF.

The sample holds many counts of this clone. The chain uses TRBV5-5 and TRBJ2-7; maybe TRBD1 (6 bases). Trimming took 2 bases from V and 3 from J, leaving 12 bases between them. The CDR3 contains 14 residues. CDR1 and CDR2 (germline): SGHKS, YYEKEE (reference sequence). The CDR3: CASSLDTGFYEQYF. As DNA, the CDR3 is TGTGCCAGCAGCTTAGATACAGGGTTCTACGAGCAGTACTTC.

This clone was recorded at least ten times. The chain recombines TRBV10-3 with TRBJ1-2; the D gene is possibly TRBD1 (5 bases). Trimming cost V 0 bases and J 7 bases, with 15 bases left between them. There are 15 residues in the CDR3. From germline, CDR1 is ENHRY and CDR2 SYGVKD. The CDR3 sequence is CAISESPGGQGGYTF. DNA for the CDR3: TGTGCCATCAGTGAGTCCCCCGGGGGTCAGGGTGGCTACACCTTC.

This clone has a handful of counts. The chain links TRBV5-1 to TRBJ2-5, with 11 bases lining up with TRBD1. Unmatched junction bases numbered 8, after V lost 2 bases and J lost 11 bases. Germline CDR1 is SGHRS and CDR2 is YFSETQ. The CDR3 runs 14 residues. The CDR3 region is CASSFGGQGGEQYF. The CDR3 nucleotides are TGCGCCAGCAGCTTTGGGGGACAGGGGGGTGAGCAGTACTTC.

This clone was detected only a few times. The CDR3 DNA reads as TGTGCCAGCACCCGGGACAGAGCCTACGAGCAGTACTTC. Protein product: CASTRDRAYEQYF. The chain links TRBV6-1 to TRBJ2-7; 7 positions match TRBD1. This CDR3 has 13 residues. With 7 bases clipped from V and 2 bases from J, the junction kept 5 bases outside the gene matches. Looked up from germline, CDR1 is MNHNS and CDR2 is SASEGT.